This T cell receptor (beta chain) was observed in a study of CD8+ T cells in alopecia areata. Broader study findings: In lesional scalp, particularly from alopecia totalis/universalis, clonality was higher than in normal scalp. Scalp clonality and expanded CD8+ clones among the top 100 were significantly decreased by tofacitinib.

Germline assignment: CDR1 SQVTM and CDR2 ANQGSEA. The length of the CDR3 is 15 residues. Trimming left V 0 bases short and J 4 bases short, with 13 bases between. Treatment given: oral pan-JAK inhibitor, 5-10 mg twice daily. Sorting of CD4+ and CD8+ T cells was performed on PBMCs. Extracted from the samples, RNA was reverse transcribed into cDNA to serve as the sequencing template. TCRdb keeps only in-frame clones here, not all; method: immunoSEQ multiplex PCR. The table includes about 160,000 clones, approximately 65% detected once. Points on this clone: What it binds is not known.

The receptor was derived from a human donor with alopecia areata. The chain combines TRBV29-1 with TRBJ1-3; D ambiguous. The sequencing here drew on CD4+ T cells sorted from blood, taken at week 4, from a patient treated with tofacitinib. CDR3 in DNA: TGCAGCGTTGAAGATCGGTCCAGGAGGGGAAACACCATATATTTT. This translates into CSVEDRSRRGNTIYF.